This T cell receptor beta chain is drawn from a study of regulatory T cells in long-lasting Graves disease. Across the study: Recently diagnosed Graves' patients had received antithyroid drugs for under 3 months.

Building of the TCR beta libraries involved iRepertoire HTBI primers and Arm-PCR of CDR3 regions. Original methodology: Across all samples, about 59 TRBV segments and about 14 TRBJ segments were identified. MiXCR, run by TCRdb on the multiplex PCR reads, gives a single entry per CDR3 protein. For this entry, the V and J calls and clone size follow TCRdb and not the study's own pipeline. Here the sample spans 530,000 or so distinct CDR3 sequences, 15% to 20% being singletons. As for time point: newly diagnosed GD, antithyroid drugs for less than 3 months. Following extraction of RNA from PBMCs, that RNA was used to make the TCR library. American Thyroid Association guidelines defined how Graves' disease was diagnosed. CDR3 size: 15 residues. Losses at the gene ends were 6 bases for V and 9 bases for J; bases not matched to a gene: 11. Per the germline V gene, CDR1 is ENHRY and CDR2 is SYGVKD. This same sample was also taken into another study, of T cells in Graves' hyperthyroidism and ophthalmopathy. As that study records: For ophthalmopathy, model prediction preceded onset by a median around 7 months.

The TCR sequence derives from a man aged 18 to 30 with Graves disease. The input for sequencing was peripheral blood mononuclear cells (PBMCs), taken at new diagnosis, from a patient treated with antithyroid drugs. The chain has TRBV10-3 and TRBJ2-1, with 10 bases lining up with TRBD2. As DNA, the CDR3 is TGTGCCATCAGAACCGGGACTAGCGCCTTTCTTGAGCAGTTCTTC. Translated: CAIRTGTSAFLEQFF.